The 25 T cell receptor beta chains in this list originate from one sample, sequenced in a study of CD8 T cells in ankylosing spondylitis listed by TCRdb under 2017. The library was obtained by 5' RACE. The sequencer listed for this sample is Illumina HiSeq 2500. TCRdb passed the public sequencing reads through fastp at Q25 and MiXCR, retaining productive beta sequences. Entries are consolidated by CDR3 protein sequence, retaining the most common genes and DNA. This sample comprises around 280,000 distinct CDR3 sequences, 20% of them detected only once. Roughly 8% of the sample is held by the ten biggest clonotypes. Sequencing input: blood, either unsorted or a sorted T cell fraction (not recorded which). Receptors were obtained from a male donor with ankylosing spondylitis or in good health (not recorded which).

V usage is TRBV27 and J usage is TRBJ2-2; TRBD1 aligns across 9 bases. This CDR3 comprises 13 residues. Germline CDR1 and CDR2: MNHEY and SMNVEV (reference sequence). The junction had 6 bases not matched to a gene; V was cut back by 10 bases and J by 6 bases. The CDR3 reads CATRDRVPGELFF. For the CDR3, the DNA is TGTGCCACTCGGGACAGGGTCCCCGGGGAGCTGTTTTTT.

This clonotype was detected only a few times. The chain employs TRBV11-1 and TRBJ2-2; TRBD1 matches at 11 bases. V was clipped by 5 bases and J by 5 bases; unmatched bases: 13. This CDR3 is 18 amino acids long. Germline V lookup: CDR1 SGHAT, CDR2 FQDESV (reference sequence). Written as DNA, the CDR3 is TGTGCCAGCAGCCCTCAGCCGAGGACAGGGGGCCGAACCGGGGAGCTGTTTTTT. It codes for CASSPQPRTGGRTGELFF.

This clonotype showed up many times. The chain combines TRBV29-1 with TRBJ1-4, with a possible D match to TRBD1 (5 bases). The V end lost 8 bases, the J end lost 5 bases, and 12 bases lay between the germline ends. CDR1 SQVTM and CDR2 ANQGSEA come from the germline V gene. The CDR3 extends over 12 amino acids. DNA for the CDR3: TGCAGCACCTGGGACGGGAATGAAAAACTGTTTTTT. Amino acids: CSTWDGNEKLFF.

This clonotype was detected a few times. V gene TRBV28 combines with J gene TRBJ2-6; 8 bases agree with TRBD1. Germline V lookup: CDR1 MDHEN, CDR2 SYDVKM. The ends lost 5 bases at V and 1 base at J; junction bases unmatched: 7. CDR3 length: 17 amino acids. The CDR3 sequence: CASSPDRGRSGANVLTF. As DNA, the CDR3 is TGTGCCAGCAGTCCCGACAGGGGTCGGTCTGGGGCCAACGTCCTGACTTTC. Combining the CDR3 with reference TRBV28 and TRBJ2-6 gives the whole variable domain DVKVTQSSRYLVKRTGEKVFLECVQDMDHENMFWYRQDPGLGLRLIYFSYDVKMKEKGDIPEGYSVSREKKERFSLILESASTNQTSMYLCASSPDRGRSGANVLTFGAGSRLTVL.

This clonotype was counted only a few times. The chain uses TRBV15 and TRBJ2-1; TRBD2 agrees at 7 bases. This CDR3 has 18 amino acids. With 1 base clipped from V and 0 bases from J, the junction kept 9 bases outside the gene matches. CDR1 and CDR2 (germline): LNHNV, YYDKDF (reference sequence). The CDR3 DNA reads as TGTGCCACCAGCAGAGTACAAGCGGGGATTTTCTCCTACAATGAGCAGTTCTTC. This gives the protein CATSRVQAGIFSYNEQFF.

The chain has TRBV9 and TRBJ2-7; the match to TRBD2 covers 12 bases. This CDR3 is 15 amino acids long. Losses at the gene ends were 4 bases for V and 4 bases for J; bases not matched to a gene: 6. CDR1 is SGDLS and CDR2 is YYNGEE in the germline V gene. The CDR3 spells CASSPTSGSKYEQYV. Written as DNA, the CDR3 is TGTGCCAGCAGCCCGACTAGCGGGAGTAAATACGAGCAGTACGTC.

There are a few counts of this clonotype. The CDR3 protein is CSVEELVTAYNEQFF. The CDR3 DNA reads as TGCAGCGTTGAAGAGCTGGTGACAGCTTACAATGAGCAGTTCTTC. This chain joins TRBV29-1 and TRBJ2-1, with D possibly matching TRBD1 (5 bases). The germline V and J ends were trimmed by 0 bases and 4 bases, with 13 bases remaining between them. CDR3 length equals 15 residues. CDR1 and CDR2 (germline): SQVTM, ANQGSEA.

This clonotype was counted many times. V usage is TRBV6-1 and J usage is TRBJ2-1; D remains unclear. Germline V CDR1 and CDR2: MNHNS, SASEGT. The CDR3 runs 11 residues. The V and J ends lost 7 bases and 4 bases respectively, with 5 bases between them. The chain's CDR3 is CASKSYNEQFF. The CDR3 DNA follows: TGTGCCAGCAAATCATACAATGAGCAGTTCTTC.

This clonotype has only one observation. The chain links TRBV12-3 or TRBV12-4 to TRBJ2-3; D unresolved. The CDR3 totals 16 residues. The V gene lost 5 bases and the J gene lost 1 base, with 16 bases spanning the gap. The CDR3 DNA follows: TGTGCCAGCAGTGAAAGAGTGGCAATGGGCACAGATACGCAGTATTTT. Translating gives CASSERVAMGTDTQYF.

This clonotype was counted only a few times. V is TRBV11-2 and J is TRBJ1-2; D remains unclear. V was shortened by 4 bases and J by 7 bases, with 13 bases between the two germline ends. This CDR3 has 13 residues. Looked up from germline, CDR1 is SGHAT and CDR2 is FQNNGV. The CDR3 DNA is TGTGCCAGCAGCTCAGGAACCCGGGGTGGCTACACCTTC. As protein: CASSSGTRGGYTF.

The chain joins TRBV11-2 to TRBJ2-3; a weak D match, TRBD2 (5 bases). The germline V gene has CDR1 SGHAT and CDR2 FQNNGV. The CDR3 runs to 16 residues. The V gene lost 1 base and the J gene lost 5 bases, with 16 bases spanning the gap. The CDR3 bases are TGTGCCAGCAGCTTAGCTCTAGCTGCAGCCCGAGATACGCAGTATTTT. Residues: CASSLALAAARDTQYF.

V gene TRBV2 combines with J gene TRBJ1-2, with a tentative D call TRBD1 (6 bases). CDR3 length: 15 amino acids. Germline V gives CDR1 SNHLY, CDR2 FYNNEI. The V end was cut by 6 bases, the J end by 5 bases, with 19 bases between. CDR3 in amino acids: CASSQGGGPVYGYTF. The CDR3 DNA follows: TGTGCCAGCAGCCAAGGGGGGGGGCCAGTTTATGGCTACACCTTC.

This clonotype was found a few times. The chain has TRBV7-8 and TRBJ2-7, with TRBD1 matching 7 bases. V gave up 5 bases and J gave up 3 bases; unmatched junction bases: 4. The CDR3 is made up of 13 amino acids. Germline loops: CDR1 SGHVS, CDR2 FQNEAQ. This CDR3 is CASSVDRDYEQYV. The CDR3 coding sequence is TGTGCCAGCAGCGTTGACAGGGACTACGAGCAGTACGTC.

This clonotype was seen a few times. This CDR3 reads CASRVGTGVWYEQFF. The CDR3 nucleotides read TGTGCCAGCAGGGTTGGGACAGGGGTATGGTATGAGCAGTTCTTC. The chain has TRBV5-4 and TRBJ2-1, with TRBD1 matching 10 bases. V lost 5 bases and J lost 8; bases outside the gene matches: 10. The germline gives CDR1 SGHNT, CDR2 YYREEE (reference sequence). The CDR3 has 15 amino acids.

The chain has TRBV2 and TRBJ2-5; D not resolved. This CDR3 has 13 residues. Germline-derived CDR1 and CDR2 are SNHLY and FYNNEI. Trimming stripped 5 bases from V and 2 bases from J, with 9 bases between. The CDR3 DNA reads TGTGCCAGCAGTATCAACAGACAAGAGACCCAGTACTTC. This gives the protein CASSINRQETQYF.

The CDR3 protein is CASSPMRQLSGANVLTF. The CDR3 DNA is TGCGCCAGCAGCCCGATGCGACAGCTCTCTGGGGCCAACGTCCTGACTTTC. The chain uses TRBV5-1 and TRBJ2-6; possibly TRBD1 for D (5 bases). This CDR3 region has 17 residues. From germline, CDR1 is SGHRS and CDR2 YFSETQ. Trimming shortened V by 4 bases and J by 0 bases, and 14 bases separated the two germline ends.

CDR3 in amino acids: CATRAGTSGRHEQYV. The DNA for the CDR3 is TGTGCCACACGGGCTGGAACTAGCGGGAGGCACGAGCAGTACGTC. The gene calls are TRBV10-3 and TRBJ2-7, with 12 bases lining up with TRBD2. Germline CDR1 and CDR2: ENHRY and SYGVKD. CDR3 size: 15 residues. V was clipped by 10 bases and J by 5 bases; unmatched bases: 12.

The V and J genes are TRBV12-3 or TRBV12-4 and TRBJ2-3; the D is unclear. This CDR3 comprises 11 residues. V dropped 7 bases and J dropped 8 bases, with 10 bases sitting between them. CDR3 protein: CASTLSGTQYF. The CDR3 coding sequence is TGTGCCAGCACCCTCTCCGGTACGCAGTATTTT.

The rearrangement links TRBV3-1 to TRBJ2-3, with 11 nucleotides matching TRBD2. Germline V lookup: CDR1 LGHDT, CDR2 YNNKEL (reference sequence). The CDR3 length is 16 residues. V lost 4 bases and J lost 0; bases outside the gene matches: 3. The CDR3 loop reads CASSLSGGASTDTQYF. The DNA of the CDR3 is TGTGCCAGCAGCCTTAGCGGGGGGGCTAGCACAGATACGCAGTATTTT.

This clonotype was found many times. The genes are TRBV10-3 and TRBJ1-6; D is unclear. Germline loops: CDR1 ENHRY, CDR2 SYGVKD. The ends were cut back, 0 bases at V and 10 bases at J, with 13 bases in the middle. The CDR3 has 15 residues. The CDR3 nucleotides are TGTGCCATCAGTGAGTCGCTCTCTACGGGGTCACCCCTCCACTTT. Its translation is CAISESLSTGSPLHF.

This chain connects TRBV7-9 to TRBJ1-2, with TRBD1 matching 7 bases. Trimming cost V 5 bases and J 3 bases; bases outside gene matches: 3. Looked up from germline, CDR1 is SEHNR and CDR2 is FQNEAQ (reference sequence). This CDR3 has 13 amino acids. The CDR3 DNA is TGTGCCAGCAGCCGACAGGGTGACTATGGCTACACCTTC. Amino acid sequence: CASSRQGDYGYTF.

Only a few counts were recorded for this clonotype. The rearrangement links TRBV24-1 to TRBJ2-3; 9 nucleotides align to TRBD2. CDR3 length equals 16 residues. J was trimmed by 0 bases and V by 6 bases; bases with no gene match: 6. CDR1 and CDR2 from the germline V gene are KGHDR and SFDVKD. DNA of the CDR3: TGTGCCACCAGTCGCGAGACTAGCGGAAGCACAGATACGCAGTATTTT. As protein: CATSRETSGSTDTQYF.

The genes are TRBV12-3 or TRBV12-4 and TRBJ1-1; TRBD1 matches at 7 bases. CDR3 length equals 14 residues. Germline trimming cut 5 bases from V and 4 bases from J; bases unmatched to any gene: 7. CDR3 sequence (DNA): TGTGCCAGCAGTCCGACAGGGTGGGCCACTGAAGCTTTCTTT. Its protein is CASSPTGWATEAFF.

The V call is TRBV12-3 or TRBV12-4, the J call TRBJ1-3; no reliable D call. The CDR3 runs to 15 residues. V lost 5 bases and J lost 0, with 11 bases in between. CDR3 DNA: TGTGCCAGCAGTCCCCCGGCCCCCTCTGGAAACACCATATATTTT. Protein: CASSPPAPSGNTIYF.

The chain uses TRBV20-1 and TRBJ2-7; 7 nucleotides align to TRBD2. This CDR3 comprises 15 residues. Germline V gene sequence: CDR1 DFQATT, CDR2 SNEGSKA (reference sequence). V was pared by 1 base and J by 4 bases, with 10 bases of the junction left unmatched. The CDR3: CSARGLTSVTYEQYV. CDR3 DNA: TGCAGTGCTAGAGGATTAACTAGCGTAACTTACGAGCAGTACGTC.